One and the same sample provided the 26 T cell receptor beta chains below, sequenced in a study of blood T cell repertoires in COVID-19. Using immunoSEQ multiplex PCR, the repertoire was profiled, and TCRdb retains in-frame clones only, with some absent. The sample has roughly 140,000 clones; around 82% are singletons. Sequencing was done on a sample of peripheral blood. The origin of the receptors is a man aged 55 to 70 with active or convalescent COVID-19.

The chain recombines TRBV7-8 with TRBJ1-4; 9 bases line up with TRBD1. Germline V gene sequence: CDR1 SGHVS, CDR2 FQNEAQ. This CDR3 is built from 14 residues. With 5 bases clipped from V and 7 bases from J, the junction kept 5 bases outside the gene matches. The CDR3 protein is CASSPGTGTEKLFF. CDR3 bases: TGTGCCAGCAGCCCCGGGACAGGGACTGAAAAACTGTTTTTT.

This chain links TRBV5-3 with TRBJ2-2; TRBD1 agrees at 9 bases. TRBV5-3 is flagged as an ORF with uncertain function. Germline trimming cut 1 base from V and 8 bases from J; bases unmatched to any gene: 9. The CDR3 runs to 16 residues. CDR3 region: CARSLFGTGTTGELFF. DNA for the CDR3: TGTGCCAGAAGCTTGTTCGGGACAGGGACAACTGGGGAGCTGTTTTTT.

This chain uses TRBV7-8 with TRBJ2-7; weak D call: TRBD1 (6 bases). The V end was cut by 0 bases, the J end by 1 base, with 13 bases between. Germline CDR1 is SGHVS and CDR2 is FQNEAQ. The CDR3 is 16 amino acids. The CDR3 reads CASSLASPGTSYEQYF. CDR3 nucleotides: TGTGCCAGCAGCTTAGCGAGCCCAGGGACATCCTACGAGCAGTACTTC.

This clone showed up just a few times. The chain joins TRBV5-4 to TRBJ1-1; perhaps TRBD1 as D (6 bases). The CDR3 runs 14 residues. With 5 bases removed from V and 5 bases from J, the gap between germline ends came to 16 bases. CDR1 and CDR2 from the germline V gene are SGHNT and YYREEE (reference sequence). CDR3 residues: CASSPGGWRTEAFF. CDR3 in DNA: TGTGCCAGCAGTCCTGGGGGCTGGAGAACTGAAGCTTTCTTT.

The chain is built from TRBV6-2 or TRBV6-3 and TRBJ2-7, with 11 bases fitting TRBD2. Germline CDR1 reads MNHEY; CDR2 reads SVGEGT. Germline trimming cut 2 bases from V and 0 bases from J; bases unmatched to any gene: 6. CDR3 size: 17 residues. The CDR3 loop reads CASSYEASGRSSYEQYF. CDR3 in DNA: TGTGCCAGCAGTTACGAGGCTAGCGGGAGGAGCTCCTACGAGCAGTACTTC.

The V call is TRBV20-1, the J call TRBJ2-7; D remains unclear. Germline CDR1 and CDR2: DFQATT and SNEGSKA (reference sequence). This CDR3 has 11 amino acids. V lost 1 base to trimming and J lost 6 bases, with 7 bases between them. The CDR3 nucleotides are TGCAGTGCTAGAGCTCCCGGCGAGCAGTACTTC. It specifies CSARAPGEQYF.

The rearrangement joins TRBV7-2 to TRBJ1-5; TRBD1 is a possible D gene (5 bases). This CDR3 is 15 amino acids long. Trimming stripped 2 bases from V and 5 bases from J, with 13 bases between. Germline CDR1 and CDR2: SGHTA and FQGNSA. The CDR3 region has the DNA TGTGCCAGCAGCTTATCCCATGGGGGGGATCAGCCCCAGCATTTT. It specifies CASSLSHGGDQPQHF.

The J gene is TRBJ2-3, the V gene TRBV28; D is perhaps TRBD2 (6 bases). CDR3 length: 14 amino acids. With 7 bases removed from V and 5 bases from J, the gap between germline ends came to 16 bases. CDR1 is MDHEN, CDR2 SYDVKM, per germline. The CDR3 protein is CASITGGVGDTQYF. CDR3 in DNA: TGTGCCAGCATAACCGGGGGAGTGGGAGATACGCAGTATTTT. Looking up the rest from reference TRBV28 and TRBJ2-3 gives the full variable domain: DVKVTQSSRYLVKRTGEKVFLECVQDMDHENMFWYRQDPGLGLRLIYFSYDVKMKEKGDIPEGYSVSREKKERFSLILESASTNQTSMYLCASITGGVGDTQYFGPGTRLTVL.

V and J are TRBV19 and TRBJ2-2; D uncertain. The CDR3 is made up of 13 amino acids. The germline V and J ends were trimmed by 9 bases and 7 bases, with 15 bases remaining between them. Germline V gene lookup returns CDR1 LNHDA and CDR2 SQIVND (reference sequence). CDR3 nucleotide sequence: TGTGCCAGCCGTCTGAGCGCTTACGGGGAGCTGTTTTTT. Its protein is CASRLSAYGELFF.

This clone occurred once. This rearrangement joins TRBV4-3 to TRBJ2-1; D is uncertain. The germline V gene encodes CDR1 LGHNA and CDR2 YSLEER. CDR3 size: 16 residues. V was shortened by 0 bases and J by 3 bases, with 12 bases between the two germline ends. CDR3 bases: TGCGCCAGCAGCCAAGAATTGAGCTTTCACTACAATGAGCAGTTCTTC. Its translation: CASSQELSFHYNEQFF.

The V and J genes are TRBV7-9 and TRBJ1-1; D is perhaps TRBD1 (5 bases). This CDR3 is built from 12 residues. Trimming took off 11 bases at V and 0 bases at J, with 10 bases between the two ends. The germline gives CDR1 SEHNR, CDR2 FQNEAQ (reference sequence). In nucleotides, the CDR3 is TGTGCCCCCCGGGGGGTGAACACTGAAGCTTTCTTT. Its translation: CAPRGVNTEAFF.

The chain is built from TRBV29-1 and TRBJ1-1; D is undetermined. The CDR3 sequence is 11 residues long. Between the trimmed V and J ends, which lost 4 bases and 5 bases, there was a span of 8 bases. Germline V gene sequence: CDR1 SQVTM, CDR2 ANQGSEA. CDR3 coding DNA: TGCAGCGTTGCCATGGAGACTGAAGCTTTCTTT. Translated, it gives CSVAMETEAFF.

This chain connects TRBV28 to TRBJ2-1; 8 nucleotides line up with TRBD2. This CDR3 comprises 14 residues. V lost 8 bases, J lost 6 bases, and 9 bases stayed unmatched. Germline V CDR1 and CDR2: MDHEN, SYDVKM. The CDR3 DNA reads TGTGCCAGCCGCGGCGGCGGGAGGCGCAATGAGCAGTTCTTC. Translating it yields CASRGGGRRNEQFF.

This clone was detected only a few times. The chain recombines TRBV20-1 with TRBJ2-7, with no clear D. V was pared by 0 bases and J by 3 bases, with 3 bases between. CDR1 is DFQATT and CDR2 is SNEGSKA in the germline V gene (reference sequence). The CDR3 length is 11 residues. The DNA of the CDR3 is TGCAGTGCTAGAGACGGCTACGAGCAGTACTTC. Translating it yields CSARDGYEQYF.

The V call is TRBV4-1, the J call TRBJ1-4; no definite D call. Trimming shortened V by 1 base and J by 5 bases, and 17 bases separated the two germline ends. CDR3 length: 17 residues. Germline V gene sequence: CDR1 MGHRA, CDR2 YSYEKL. The DNA of the CDR3 is TGCGCCAGCAGCCAAGTGTGGCAGATCGCTCGAAATGAAAAACTGTTTTTT. It is translated as CASSQVWQIARNEKLFF.

The V and J genes are TRBV7-9 and TRBJ2-7, with D perhaps matching TRBD2 (6 bases). CDR3 length: 15 residues. Germline CDR1 SEHNR, CDR2 FQNEAQ (reference sequence). V lost 7 bases to trimming and J lost 3 bases, with 19 bases between them. The CDR3 loop reads CASTTFGRDHYEQYF. The CDR3 DNA follows: TGTGCCAGCACCACCTTTGGGCGGGATCACTACGAGCAGTACTTC.

CDR3 sequence reads: CASSSLQGSPLTF. The CDR3 DNA reads as TGTGCCAGCAGCTCCCTACAGGGTAGCCCACTCACCTTC. The chain carries TRBV7-6 and TRBJ1-2; D is perhaps TRBD1 (6 bases). Germline CDR1 reads SGHVS; CDR2 reads FNYEAQ. This CDR3 spans 13 amino acids. Trimming removed 4 bases at V and 13 bases at J, with 19 bases between.

The V and J genes are TRBV2 and TRBJ2-4, with D perhaps matching TRBD1 (6 bases). This CDR3 region has 14 residues. CDR1 SNHLY and CDR2 FYNNEI come from the germline V gene. V was pared by 1 base and J by 8 bases, with 12 bases between. This CDR3 is CASSEGQDWDIQYF. CDR3 bases: TGTGCCAGCAGTGAAGGACAGGATTGGGACATTCAGTACTTC.

Written as DNA, the CDR3 is TGTGCCAGCAGTCGGACGACAGGAGAGGATCAGCCCCAGCATTTT. It specifies CASSRTTGEDQPQHF. The chain combines TRBV6-5 with TRBJ1-5, with D possibly matching TRBD1 (6 bases). The germline V and J ends were trimmed by 5 bases and 5 bases, with 16 bases remaining between them. CDR1 is MNHEY, CDR2 SVGAGI, per germline. The CDR3 extends over 15 amino acids.

Notes on this clone: Other DNA sequences of this sample code for an identical CDR3. The rearrangement links TRBV3-1 (or the pseudogene TRBV3-2) to TRBJ1-6; D is unresolved. Germline V gene lookup returns CDR1 LGHDT and CDR2 YNNKEL (reference sequence). The CDR3 length is 13 residues. V gave up 1 base and J gave up 6 bases, with 4 bases separating them. CDR3 sequence: CASSQGRNSPLHF. As DNA, the CDR3 is TGTGCCAGCAGCCAAGGTCGTAATTCACCCCTCCACTTT.

The chain carries TRBV24-1 and TRBJ2-3, with D tentatively TRBD2 (6 bases). Per germline, CDR1 KGHDR and CDR2 SFDVKD. This CDR3 has 14 residues. V was trimmed by 4 bases and J by 14 bases, leaving 21 bases between them. CDR3 region: CATSETSGLLRWYF. In DNA, the CDR3 is TGTGCCACCAGTGAAACCTCGGGACTCTTGAGGTGGTATTTT.

The rearrangement joins TRBV4-3 to TRBJ1-2; TRBD1 matches 9 bases. There are 15 residues in the CDR3. From germline, CDR1 is LGHNA and CDR2 YSLEER. V lost 2 bases, J lost 6 bases, and 7 bases stayed unmatched. The CDR3 spells CASSQTGGAEDGYTF. CDR3 DNA: TGCGCCAGCAGCCAAACAGGGGGCGCAGAAGATGGCTACACCTTC.

This chain connects TRBV19 to TRBJ2-2; TRBD2 matches 8 bases. CDR1 is LNHDA, CDR2 SQIVND, per germline (reference sequence). Trimming cost V 7 bases and J 7 bases; bases outside gene matches: 8. The CDR3 is 14 residues long. The CDR3 region has the DNA TGTGCCAGTAAAAGAGGACTAGCCGTCGGGGAGCTGTTTTTT. Protein sequence: CASKRGLAVGELFF.

The chain couples TRBV25-1 to TRBJ2-5; 7 bases are a match to TRBD1. The junction had 8 bases not matched to a gene; V was cut back by 5 bases and J by 2 bases. CDR3 length equals 15 residues. In germline, CDR1 is MGHDK, CDR2 SYGVNS. Here the CDR3 DNA reads TGTGCCAGCAGTTTTCTAGGGACAGAGCAAGAGACCCAGTACTTC. This encodes CASSFLGTEQETQYF.

V is TRBV19 and J is TRBJ1-2; 7 nucleotides align to TRBD1. The J segment lost 7 bases and the V segment lost 5 bases, leaving 4 bases of the junction unmatched. CDR1 and CDR2 (germline): LNHDA, SQIVND (reference sequence). The CDR3 has 12 amino acids. This CDR3 is CASSGRQGGYTF. DNA for the CDR3: TGTGCCAGTAGTGGACGACAGGGTGGCTACACCTTC.

The chain recombines TRBV15 with TRBJ2-7; 8 positions match TRBD1. V gave up 2 bases and J gave up 4 bases; unmatched junction bases: 4. The germline V gene encodes CDR1 LNHNV and CDR2 YYDKDF (reference sequence). The CDR3 is made up of 14 amino acids. Here the CDR3 reads CATSRIGQGYEQYF. CDR3 DNA: TGTGCCACCAGCAGAATCGGACAGGGTTACGAGCAGTACTTC.